These 32 T cell receptor beta chains share one sample of origin, sequenced in a study of type 1 regulatory T cells. TCRdb recomputed calls from the reads with MiXCR, one row per CDR3 protein. The sample has about 60,000 distinct CDR3 sequences; just under 50% are singletons. The antigens these receptors bind are not known. Sequenced: cultured non-Tr1 T cells, either the whole culture or a sorted T cell fraction (not recorded which). The receptors stem from a human donor in good health.

V usage is TRBV4-3 and J usage is TRBJ2-7, with D perhaps matching TRBD2 (5 bases). The CDR3 loop spans 13 amino acids. Germline assignment: CDR1 LGHNA and CDR2 YSLEER. The V and J ends lost 1 base and 7 bases respectively, with 11 bases between them. CDR3 in amino acids: CASSQVARGEQYF. As DNA, the CDR3 is TGCGCCAGCAGCCAAGTTGCCCGGGGAGAGCAGTACTTC.

This clonotype was detected a few times. The chain recombines TRBV6-1 with TRBJ2-6; D is perhaps TRBD2 (5 bases). This CDR3 comprises 15 residues. The germline V and J ends were trimmed by 3 bases and 0 bases, with 6 bases remaining between them. Germline CDR1 MNHNS, CDR2 SASEGT. The CDR3 here is CASSEEVSGANVLTF. Written as DNA, the CDR3 is TGTGCCAGCAGTGAGGAGGTCTCTGGGGCCAACGTCCTGACTTTC.

The chain is built from TRBV9 and TRBJ2-5; either TRBD1 or TRBD2 may fit D (5 bases each). Germline V gives CDR1 SGDLS, CDR2 YYNGEE. CDR3 length: 14 amino acids. Trimming stripped 0 bases from V and 1 base from J, with 7 bases between. Here the CDR3 DNA reads TGTGCCAGCAGCGTAGGAGGGGCCCAAGAGACCCAGTACTTC. It yields the protein CASSVGGAQETQYF.

The genes are TRBV20-1 and TRBJ1-4; tentative D call: TRBD1 (5 bases). V was pared by 3 bases and J by 8 bases, with 19 bases between. Germline V CDR1 and CDR2: DFQATT, SNEGSKA (reference sequence). The CDR3 covers 15 residues. The CDR3 loop reads CSASGFGADSEKLFF. The CDR3 DNA reads as TGCAGTGCTAGTGGGTTTGGGGCAGACTCGGAAAAACTGTTTTTT.

The V gene is TRBV9, the J gene TRBJ2-2, with D perhaps TRBD2 (6 bases). The CDR3 has 13 amino acids. Germline V gene lookup returns CDR1 SGDLS and CDR2 YYNGEE. The germline V and J ends were trimmed by 2 bases and 7 bases, with 9 bases remaining between them. The CDR3 sequence: CASSVEGIGELFF. CDR3 DNA sequence: TGTGCCAGCAGCGTGGAGGGGATCGGGGAGCTGTTTTTT.

This clonotype turned up a few times. This sequence joins TRBV10-1 and TRBJ2-1, with D possibly being TRBD2 (6 bases). Germline V gene sequence: CDR1 WNHNN, CDR2 SYGVQD (reference sequence). The CDR3 is 14 amino acids. Trimming removed 3 bases from V and 0 bases from J, with 6 bases in between. Here the CDR3 reads CASSDGSSYNEQFF. The CDR3 coding sequence is TGCGCCAGCAGTGACGGGAGCTCCTACAATGAGCAGTTCTTC.

V usage is TRBV20-1 and J usage is TRBJ2-5; 10 positions match TRBD1. V lost 5 bases, J lost 2 bases, and 2 bases stayed unmatched. The CDR3 runs 13 residues. Germline V CDR1 and CDR2: DFQATT, SNEGSKA (reference sequence). CDR3 residues: CSAPGQGQETQYF. The CDR3, as DNA: TGCAGTGCTCCGGGACAGGGGCAAGAGACCCAGTACTTC.

The chain uses TRBV5-1 and TRBJ2-6, with TRBD1 matching 8 bases. CDR1 and CDR2 (germline): SGHRS, YFSETQ. The J segment lost 4 bases and the V segment lost 5 bases, leaving 8 bases of the junction unmatched. The CDR3 runs 16 residues. CDR3 protein: CASRVAGGAGANVLTF. The CDR3 DNA sequence: TGCGCCAGCAGGGTGGCAGGGGGCGCCGGGGCCAACGTCCTGACTTTC.

This clonotype has only a few counts. The chain employs TRBV4-1 and TRBJ2-3, with D possibly being TRBD2 (7 bases). The CDR3 covers 17 residues. The germline gives CDR1 MGHRA, CDR2 YSYEKL. V was shortened by 2 bases and J by 1 base, with 16 bases between the two germline ends. CDR3 sequence (DNA): TGCGCCAGCAGCCAACCTGCTGGGGGGGCAGGCACAGATACGCAGTATTTT. Translated, it gives CASSQPAGGAGTDTQYF.

The chain's CDR3 is CSARTVPPTDTQYF. The CDR3 bases are TGCAGTGCTAGGACTGTACCCCCCACAGATACGCAGTATTTT. The chain links TRBV20-1 to TRBJ2-3; no definite D call. The germline V and J ends were trimmed by 3 bases and 2 bases, with 12 bases remaining between them. The length of the CDR3 is 14 residues. Germline V gene lookup returns CDR1 DFQATT and CDR2 SNEGSKA (reference sequence).

This clonotype was picked up a small number of times. The CDR3 DNA follows: TGTGCCAGCGGTCCGGGACAGTATAATTCACCCCTCCACTTT. Amino acids: CASGPGQYNSPLHF. The V and J genes are TRBV12-3 or TRBV12-4 and TRBJ1-6; TRBD1 agrees at 7 bases. J was trimmed by 4 bases and V by 8 bases; bases with no gene match: 5. The CDR3 has 14 amino acids.

In nucleotides, the CDR3 is TGTGCCAGCAGCTCCAACAGGGGATGGCATGAGCAGTTCTTC. It is translated as CASSSNRGWHEQFF. The chain combines TRBV11-3 with TRBJ2-1; the match to TRBD1 covers 7 bases. The trim removed 4 bases at V and 8 bases at J, leaving 8 bases unmatched. Looked up from germline, CDR1 is SGHNT and CDR2 is YENEEA. This CDR3 is built from 14 residues.

This chain connects TRBV6-5 to TRBJ2-5, with TRBD2 identical over 15 bases. Germline V gene lookup returns CDR1 MNHEY and CDR2 SVGAGI. CDR3 length: 19 residues. V shed 4 bases, J shed 7 bases, and the junction held 16 bases outside the gene matches. This CDR3 is CASSSPGLAGGTGGGTQYF. As DNA, the CDR3 is TGTGCCAGCAGTTCGCCGGGACTAGCGGGGGGTACAGGAGGAGGGACCCAGTACTTC.

The chain carries TRBV12-3 or TRBV12-4 and TRBJ1-3; perhaps TRBD1 as D (5 bases). The germline V and J ends were trimmed by 5 bases and 7 bases, with 21 bases remaining between them. The CDR3 is 16 residues long. CDR3 residues: CASSPAGHTKINTIYF. As DNA, the CDR3 is TGTGCCAGCAGTCCGGCAGGACACACTAAAATTAACACCATATATTTT.

The rearrangement joins TRBV12-3 or TRBV12-4 to TRBJ2-2, with TRBD2 matching over 10 bases. Losses at the gene ends were 6 bases for V and 8 bases for J; bases not matched to a gene: 9. The CDR3 length is 15 residues. The CDR3 is CASRPGTSVAGELFF. CDR3 bases: TGTGCCAGCAGGCCCGGGACTAGCGTAGCGGGGGAGCTGTTTTTT.

This chain uses TRBV7-8 with TRBJ2-5, with D unresolved. The germline V and J ends were trimmed by 1 base and 5 bases, with 8 bases remaining between them. The germline gives CDR1 SGHVS, CDR2 FQNEAQ. CDR3 size: 13 residues. Here the CDR3 reads CASSLGKAETQYF. The CDR3 DNA reads as TGTGCCAGCAGCTTAGGGAAGGCGGAGACCCAGTACTTC. The complete variable domain, with remaining parts taken from reference TRBV7-8 and TRBJ2-5, reads GAGVSQSPRYKVAKRGQDVALRCDPISGHVSLFWYQQALGQGPEFLTYFQNEAQLDKSGLPSDRFFAERPEGSVSTLKIQRTQQEDSAVYLCASSLGKAETQYFGPGTRLLVL.

This clonotype showed up just a few times. The chain has TRBV6-5 and TRBJ2-1; 8 bases match TRBD1. Germline V gene lookup returns CDR1 MNHEY and CDR2 SVGAGI. The V and J ends lost 0 bases and 4 bases, in that order; junction bases with no gene match: 2. The CDR3 spans 15 residues. DNA of the CDR3: TGTGCCAGCAGTTACTCCGGACAGGGTTACAATGAGCAGTTCTTC. Translation gives CASSYSGQGYNEQFF.

The chain uses TRBV6-5 and TRBJ1-6; D may be TRBD1 (6 bases). V shed 5 bases and J shed 6 bases, with 23 bases lying between them. The CDR3 loop spans 18 amino acids. The germline gives CDR1 MNHEY, CDR2 SVGAGI. CDR3 protein: CASSPDGGGPTLNSPLHF. The CDR3 region has the DNA TGTGCCAGCAGTCCCGACGGGGGGGGGCCTACTCTTAATTCACCCCTCCACTTT.

The chain recombines TRBV20-1 with TRBJ1-6; possible D gene TRBD1, 5 bases. V lost 8 bases, J lost 9 bases, and 20 bases lay in between. The CDR3 contains 14 residues. Germline-derived CDR1 and CDR2 are DFQATT and SNEGSKA (reference sequence). CDR3 residues: CSPRSWGDFSPLHF. CDR3 nucleotide sequence: TGCAGTCCCAGGAGTTGGGGGGACTTTTCACCCCTCCACTTT.

The CDR3 DNA reads TGCGCCAGCAGCTTGGAGGGAGGAGCGGGCATAGAGACCCAGTACTTC. Translating it yields CASSLEGGAGIETQYF. The V and J genes are TRBV5-1 and TRBJ2-5, with D possibly matching TRBD2 (6 bases). This CDR3 has 16 amino acids. The germline V gene has CDR1 SGHRS and CDR2 YFSETQ. The V end was cut by 0 bases, the J end by 4 bases, with 16 bases between.

V usage is TRBV2 and J usage is TRBJ2-4, with 9 nucleotides matching TRBD1. Germline CDR1 SNHLY, CDR2 FYNNEI. The J segment lost 6 bases and the V segment lost 5 bases, leaving 2 bases of the junction unmatched. The CDR3 loop spans 13 amino acids. CDR3 in amino acids: CASSQTGGNIQYF. The CDR3 DNA sequence: TGTGCCAGCAGTCAGACAGGGGGAAACATTCAGTACTTC. Together with reference TRBV2 and TRBJ2-4, the CDR3 gives the full variable domain: EPEVTQTPSHQVTQMGQEVILRCVPISNHLYFYWYRQILGQKVEFLVSFYNNEISEKSEIFDDQFSVERPDGSNFTLKIRSTKLEDSAMYFCASSQTGGNIQYFGAGTRLSVL.

V is TRBV5-1 and J is TRBJ2-3; 10 bases agree with TRBD2. Germline lookup yields CDR1 SGHRS and CDR2 YFSETQ. The trim removed 3 bases at V and 4 bases at J, leaving 8 bases unmatched. CDR3 length equals 16 residues. The CDR3, as DNA: TGCGCCAGCAGCTCGAGGGCTAGCGGGGGATCAGATACGCAGTATTTT. Amino acids: CASSSRASGGSDTQYF.

Only a few counts were recorded for this clonotype. The chain recombines TRBV20-1 with TRBJ1-1; TRBD1 aligns across 11 bases. The V segment lost 3 bases and the J segment 7 bases; nucleotides outside the gene matches: 7. The CDR3 is 14 residues long. Germline-derived CDR1 and CDR2 are DFQATT and SNEGSKA (reference sequence). The DNA for the CDR3 is TGCAGTGCTAGTCGTGGACAGGGGGCGGGTGAAGCTTTCTTT. Amino acid sequence: CSASRGQGAGEAFF.

The rearrangement links TRBV6-5 to TRBJ2-5, with D perhaps TRBD2 (7 bases). There are 15 residues in the CDR3. The V and J ends lost 10 bases and 1 base respectively, with 19 bases between them. Germline V CDR1 and CDR2: MNHEY, SVGAGI. The CDR3 nucleotides are TGTGCCACCACCGCGGGGGCGGGGTCCCAAGAGACCCAGTACTTC. This encodes CATTAGAGSQETQYF.

Details on this clonotype: A read error may produce the germline difference seen at one junction end. The chain has TRBV20-1 and TRBJ2-5, with D perhaps matching TRBD1 or TRBD2 (5 bases each). Germline-derived CDR1 and CDR2 are DFQATT and SNEGSKA (reference sequence). This CDR3 has 13 residues. CDR3 region: CSARDWGSETQCF. Written as DNA, the CDR3 is TGCAGTGCTAGAGATTGGGGGTCCGAGACCCAGTGCTTC.

This clonotype has a count of ten or more. The chain employs TRBV20-1 and TRBJ2-3, with 7 bases fitting TRBD2. Germline values: CDR1 DFQATT, CDR2 SNEGSKA (reference sequence). This CDR3 contains 15 residues. Trimming cost V 5 bases and J 6 bases; bases outside gene matches: 14. As DNA, the CDR3 is TGCAGTGCTGGCAAATTTCGGACTAGAACGGATACGCAGTATTTT. This encodes CSAGKFRTRTDTQYF.

V and J are TRBV20-1 and TRBJ2-5; TRBD2 matches at 8 bases. This CDR3 is 13 amino acids long. Per the germline V gene, CDR1 is DFQATT and CDR2 is SNEGSKA (reference sequence). Unmatched junction bases numbered 5, after V lost 3 bases and J lost 5 bases. CDR3 in amino acids: CSASGGAEETQYF. CDR3 sequence (DNA): TGCAGTGCTAGCGGGGGGGCCGAGGAGACCCAGTACTTC.

This clonotype occurred once. This chain links TRBV12-3 or TRBV12-4 with TRBJ1-6; D unclear. This CDR3 spans 12 amino acids. The germline V and J ends were trimmed by 7 bases and 12 bases, with 13 bases remaining between them. The CDR3 sequence is CASTFGLQPLHF. CDR3 nucleotides: TGTGCCAGCACCTTCGGACTCCAACCCCTCCACTTT.

Details on this clonotype: The junction does not match germline at one end; this may be a read error. This rearrangement joins TRBV12-3 or TRBV12-4 to TRBJ2-3; TRBD1 aligns across 8 bases. This CDR3 has 14 amino acids. The CDR3 DNA follows: TGTGCCAGCAGGCTTTCCGGGGGACAGGTCCAAGCAAATTTT. It yields the protein CASRLSGGQVQANF.

This chain links TRBV10-3 with TRBJ1-2; D uncertain. Trimming stripped 8 bases from V and 7 bases from J, with 14 bases between. The CDR3 spans 12 residues. CDR1 is ENHRY and CDR2 is SYGVKD in the germline V gene. DNA of the CDR3: TGTGCCATCGGGTCAACTTCTGGTGGCTACACCTTC. Residues: CAIGSTSGGYTF.

This clonotype has more than one count but fewer than ten. This rearrangement joins TRBV29-1 to TRBJ1-2; D is undetermined. Trimming cost V 6 bases and J 0 bases, with 8 bases left between them. CDR3 length equals 12 residues. Germline-derived CDR1 and CDR2 are SQVTM and ANQGSEA. As DNA, the CDR3 is TGCAGCGTAGCCGAGACTAACTATGGCTACACCTTC. Residues: CSVAETNYGYTF.

The chain joins TRBV2 to TRBJ2-7, with a tentative D call TRBD2 (7 bases). Trimming cost V 8 bases and J 3 bases, with 14 bases left between them. The CDR3 totals 13 residues. Germline V gene data show CDR1 as SNHLY and CDR2 as FYNNEI. The CDR3 spells CASSGGPGYEQYF. As DNA, the CDR3 is TGTGCCAGCTCGGGGGGCCCCGGCTACGAGCAGTACTTC.